This T cell receptor (beta chain) was documented in a study of T cells in Graves' hyperthyroidism and ophthalmopathy. Study findings and constraints: Ophthalmopathy stood apart from stable hyperthyroidism in a 13 V-J model.

When ophthalmopathy did not progress within 18 months, Graves' hyperthyroidism was considered stable. Subjects aged 18 to 65 presented with newly diagnosed hyperthyroidism of less than 2 months' duration. Orbital computed tomography and thyroid ultrasound, together with serum TRAb and thyroxine and clinical symptoms, were used for diagnoses. This clonotype was seen repeatedly, ten times or more. What it recognizes is unknown. CDR3 length: 14 amino acids. Germline CDR1 and CDR2: MGHDK and SYGVNS. Trimming pared 1 base from V and 1 base from J, leaving 7 bases between. Amplified TCR beta CDR3 regions came from RNA transcripts. Using the HTBI primer set, a first-round RT-PCR was run on the TCR CDR3. Each CDR3 protein is one row after TCRdb ran MiXCR on the multiplex PCR reads. Of 560,000 or so distinct CDR3 sequences detected, 40% to 55% appear once; the ten largest clones hold 8.2%.

The receptor was derived from a woman between 18 and 29 years old with Graves' hyperthyroidism. The chain joins TRBV25-1 to TRBJ2-5; no reliable D call. The sequenced material came from peripheral blood or thyroid tissue (not recorded which). CDR3 in amino acids: CASSEFNSQETQYF. The CDR3 DNA reads as TGTGCCAGCAGTGAATTTAACAGCCAAGAGACCCAGTACTTC.